This TCR beta chain is drawn from a study of blood T cell repertoires in COVID-19. Study as a whole: Acute-phase and convalescent COVID-19 samples originated in the United States, Italy and Spain. Sources were T cells, B-cell-depleted T cells, or PBMCs; the material itself was cDNA or gDNA.

Trimming cost V 1 base and J 6 bases, with 16 bases left between them. Germline-derived CDR1 and CDR2 are SGHTA and FQGNSA. The CDR3 length is 17 residues. Study processing details: Estimation of nucleated cell counts relied on the amplification of reference gene primers. Profiling relied on immunoSEQ multiplex PCR, and the TCRdb table lists in-frame clones only, not all of them. Clone size and the V and J calls come from that table; the DNA yielded D and trimming. The sample lists roughly 110,000 clones; 85% were seen once. The receptor was derived from a man aged 40-50 years with acute or convalescent COVID-19. The rearrangement links TRBV7-2 to TRBJ1-6; possible D gene TRBD1, 6 bases. Sequencing used peripheral blood. CDR3 in DNA: TGTGCCAGCAGCTTAGGAGGGGCAGGGGCCAGTAATTCACCCCTCCACTTT. Residues: CASSLGGAGASNSPLHF.